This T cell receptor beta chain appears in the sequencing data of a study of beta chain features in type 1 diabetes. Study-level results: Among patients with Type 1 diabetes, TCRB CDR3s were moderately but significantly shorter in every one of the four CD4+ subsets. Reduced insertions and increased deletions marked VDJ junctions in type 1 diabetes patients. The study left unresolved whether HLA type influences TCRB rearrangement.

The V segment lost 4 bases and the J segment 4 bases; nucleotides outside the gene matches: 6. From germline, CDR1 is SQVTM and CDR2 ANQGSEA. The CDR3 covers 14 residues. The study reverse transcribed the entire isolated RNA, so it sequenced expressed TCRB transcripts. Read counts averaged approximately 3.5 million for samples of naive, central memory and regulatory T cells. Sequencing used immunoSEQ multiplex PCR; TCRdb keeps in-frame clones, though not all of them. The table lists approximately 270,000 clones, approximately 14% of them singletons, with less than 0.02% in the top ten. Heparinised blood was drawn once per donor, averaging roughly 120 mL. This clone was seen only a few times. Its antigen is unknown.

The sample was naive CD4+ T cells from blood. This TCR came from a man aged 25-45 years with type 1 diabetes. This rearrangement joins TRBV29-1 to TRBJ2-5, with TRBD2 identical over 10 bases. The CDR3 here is CSVGLAGVSETQYF. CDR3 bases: TGCAGCGTTGGGCTAGCGGGAGTATCAGAGACCCAGTACTTC.